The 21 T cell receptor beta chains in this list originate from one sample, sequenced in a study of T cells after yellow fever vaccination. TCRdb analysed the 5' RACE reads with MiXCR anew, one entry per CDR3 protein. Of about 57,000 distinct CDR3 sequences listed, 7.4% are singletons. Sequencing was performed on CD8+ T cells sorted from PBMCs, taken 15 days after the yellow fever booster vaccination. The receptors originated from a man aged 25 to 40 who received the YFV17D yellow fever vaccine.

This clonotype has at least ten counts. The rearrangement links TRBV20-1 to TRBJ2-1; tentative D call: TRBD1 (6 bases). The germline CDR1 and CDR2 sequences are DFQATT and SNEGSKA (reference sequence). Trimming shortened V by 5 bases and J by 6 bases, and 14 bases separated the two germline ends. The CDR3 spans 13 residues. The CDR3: CSARGQMGNEQFF. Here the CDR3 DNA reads TGCAGTGCTCGCGGACAGATGGGCAATGAGCAGTTCTTC.

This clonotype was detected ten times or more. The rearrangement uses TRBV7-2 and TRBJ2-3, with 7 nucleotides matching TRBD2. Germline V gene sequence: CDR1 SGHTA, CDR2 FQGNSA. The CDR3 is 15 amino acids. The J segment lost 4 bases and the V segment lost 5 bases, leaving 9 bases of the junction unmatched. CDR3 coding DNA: TGTGCCAGCAGCCCCCCCAACGCGGGGGCAGATACGCAGTATTTT. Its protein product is CASSPPNAGADTQYF.

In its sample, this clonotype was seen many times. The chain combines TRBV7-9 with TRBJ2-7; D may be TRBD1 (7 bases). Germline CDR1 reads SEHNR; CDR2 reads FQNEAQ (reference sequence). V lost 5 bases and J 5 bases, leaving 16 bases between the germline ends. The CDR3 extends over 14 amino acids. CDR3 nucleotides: TGTGCCAGCAGCAAGTTGGAGGGGGCACACGAGCAGTACTTC. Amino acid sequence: CASSKLEGAHEQYF.

CDR3 sequence reads: CASSLGQAHTDTQYF. In DNA form, the CDR3 reads TGTGCCAGCAGTTTAGGACAGGCCCACACAGATACGCAGTATTTT. V and J are TRBV12-3 or TRBV12-4 and TRBJ2-3; perhaps TRBD1 as D (6 bases). Trimming left V 1 base short and J 2 bases short, with 10 bases between. This CDR3 region has 15 residues.

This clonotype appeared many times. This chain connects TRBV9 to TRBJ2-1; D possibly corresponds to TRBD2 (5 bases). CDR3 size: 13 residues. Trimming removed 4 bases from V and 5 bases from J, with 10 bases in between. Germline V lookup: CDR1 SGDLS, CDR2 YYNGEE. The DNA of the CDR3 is TGTGCCAGCAGCTCCGGACTCCACAATGAGCAGTTCTTC. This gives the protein CASSSGLHNEQFF. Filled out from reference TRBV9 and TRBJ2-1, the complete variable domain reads DSGVTQTPKHLITATGQRVTLRCSPRSGDLSVYWYQQSLDQGLQFLIQYYNGEERAKGNILERFSAQQFPDLHSELNLSSLELGDSALYFCASSSGLHNEQFFGPGTRLTVL.

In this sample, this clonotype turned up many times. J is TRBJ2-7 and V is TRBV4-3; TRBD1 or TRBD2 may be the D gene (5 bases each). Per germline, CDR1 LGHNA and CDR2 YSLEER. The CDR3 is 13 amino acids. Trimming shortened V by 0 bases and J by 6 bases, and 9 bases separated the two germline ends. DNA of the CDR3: TGCGCCAGCAGCCAAGATACGGGGCCCGAGCAGTACTTC. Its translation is CASSQDTGPEQYF.

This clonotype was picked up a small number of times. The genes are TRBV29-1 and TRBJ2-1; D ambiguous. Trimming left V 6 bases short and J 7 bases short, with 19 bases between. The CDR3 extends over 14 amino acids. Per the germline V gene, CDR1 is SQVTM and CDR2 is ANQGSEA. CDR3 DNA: TGCAGCGTCCACCTAGTTGGGAATGGGAATGAGCAGTTCTTC. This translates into CSVHLVGNGNEQFF.

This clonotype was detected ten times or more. CDR3 region: CSDTQTGETQYF. The DNA of the CDR3 is TGCAGCGATACTCAGACGGGGGAGACCCAGTACTTC. The V call is TRBV29-1, the J call TRBJ2-5, with TRBD2 as a possible D gene (5 bases). Germline CDR1 is SQVTM and CDR2 is ANQGSEA. This CDR3 has 12 amino acids. V was pared by 7 bases and J by 5 bases, with 14 bases between.

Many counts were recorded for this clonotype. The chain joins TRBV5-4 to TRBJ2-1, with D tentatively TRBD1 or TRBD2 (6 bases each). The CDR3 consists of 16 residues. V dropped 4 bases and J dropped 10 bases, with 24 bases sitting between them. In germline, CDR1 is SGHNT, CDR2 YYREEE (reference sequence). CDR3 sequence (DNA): TGTGCCAGCAGCCCTTCCAGCGGAGGGATAAGGGGGGAGCAGTTCTTC. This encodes CASSPSSGGIRGEQFF.

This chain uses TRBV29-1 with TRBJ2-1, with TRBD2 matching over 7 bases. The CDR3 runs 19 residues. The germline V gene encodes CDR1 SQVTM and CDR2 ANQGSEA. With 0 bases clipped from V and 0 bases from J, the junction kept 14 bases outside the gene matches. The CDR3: CSVEESEGVGGSSYNEQFF. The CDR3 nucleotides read TGCAGCGTTGAAGAGTCAGAAGGGGTCGGCGGGAGCTCCTACAATGAGCAGTTCTTC.

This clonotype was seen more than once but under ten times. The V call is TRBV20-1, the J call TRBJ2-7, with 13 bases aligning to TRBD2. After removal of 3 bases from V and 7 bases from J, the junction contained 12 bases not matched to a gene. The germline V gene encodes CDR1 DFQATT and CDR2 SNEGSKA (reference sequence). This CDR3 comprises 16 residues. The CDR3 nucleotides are TGCAGTGCTAGGCTAATTGGACTAGCGGGAGTGGGAGAGCAGTACTTC. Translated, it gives CSARLIGLAGVGEQYF.

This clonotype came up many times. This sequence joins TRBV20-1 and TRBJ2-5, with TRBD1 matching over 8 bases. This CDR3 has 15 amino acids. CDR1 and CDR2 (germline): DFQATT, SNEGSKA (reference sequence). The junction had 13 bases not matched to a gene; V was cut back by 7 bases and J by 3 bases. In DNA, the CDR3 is TGCAGTGTCCCAGGGGGCTGGGGAAGAGAAGAGACCCAGTACTTC. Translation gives CSVPGGWGREETQYF.

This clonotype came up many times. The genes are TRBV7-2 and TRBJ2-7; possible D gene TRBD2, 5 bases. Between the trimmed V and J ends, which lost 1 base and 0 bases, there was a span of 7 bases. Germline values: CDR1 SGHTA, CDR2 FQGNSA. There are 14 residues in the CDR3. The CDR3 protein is CASSLGGGSYEQYF. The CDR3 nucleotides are TGTGCCAGCAGCTTAGGTGGAGGCTCCTACGAGCAGTACTTC.

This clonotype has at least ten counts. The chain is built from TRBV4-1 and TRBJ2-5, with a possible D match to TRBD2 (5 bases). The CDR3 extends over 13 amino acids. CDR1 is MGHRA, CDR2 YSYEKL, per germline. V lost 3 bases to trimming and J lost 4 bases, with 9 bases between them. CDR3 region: CASSQPGIETQYF. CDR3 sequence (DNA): TGCGCCAGCAGCCAGCCCGGGATAGAGACCCAGTACTTC.

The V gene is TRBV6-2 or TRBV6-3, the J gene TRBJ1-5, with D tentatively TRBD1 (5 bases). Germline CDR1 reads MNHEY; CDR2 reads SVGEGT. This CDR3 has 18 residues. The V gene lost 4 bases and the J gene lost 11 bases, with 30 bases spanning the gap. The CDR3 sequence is CASSLWLGPSQIEKAQHF. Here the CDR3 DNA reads TGTGCCAGCAGTTTATGGTTGGGACCGTCCCAGATAGAAAAAGCCCAGCATTTT.

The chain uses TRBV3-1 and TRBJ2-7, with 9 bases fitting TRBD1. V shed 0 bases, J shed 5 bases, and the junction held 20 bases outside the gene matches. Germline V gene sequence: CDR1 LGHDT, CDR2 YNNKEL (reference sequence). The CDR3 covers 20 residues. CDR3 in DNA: TGTGCCAGCAGCCAAGATCTAATTTCATACGGTGTACAGGGGGCCGACGAGCAGTACTTC. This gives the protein CASSQDLISYGVQGADEQYF.

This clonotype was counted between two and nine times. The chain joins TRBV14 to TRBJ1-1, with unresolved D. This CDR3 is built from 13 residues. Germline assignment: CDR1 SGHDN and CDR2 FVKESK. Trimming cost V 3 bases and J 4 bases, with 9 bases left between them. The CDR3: CASSHLRGTEAFF. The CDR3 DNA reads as TGTGCCAGCAGCCATCTCCGAGGCACTGAAGCTTTCTTT.

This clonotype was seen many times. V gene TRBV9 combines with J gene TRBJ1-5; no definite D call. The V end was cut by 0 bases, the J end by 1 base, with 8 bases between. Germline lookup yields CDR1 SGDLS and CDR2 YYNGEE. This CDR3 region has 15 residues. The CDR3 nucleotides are TGTGCCAGCAGCGTAGAGGTTGGAAGCAATCAGCCCCAGCATTTT. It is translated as CASSVEVGSNQPQHF.

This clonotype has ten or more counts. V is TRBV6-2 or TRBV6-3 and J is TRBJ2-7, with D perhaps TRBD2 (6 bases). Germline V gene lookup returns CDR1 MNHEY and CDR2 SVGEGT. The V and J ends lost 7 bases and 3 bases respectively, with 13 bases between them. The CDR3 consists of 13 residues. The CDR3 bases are TGTGCCAGCACTCTAGCGAGTTTCTACGAGCAGTACTTC. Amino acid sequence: CASTLASFYEQYF.

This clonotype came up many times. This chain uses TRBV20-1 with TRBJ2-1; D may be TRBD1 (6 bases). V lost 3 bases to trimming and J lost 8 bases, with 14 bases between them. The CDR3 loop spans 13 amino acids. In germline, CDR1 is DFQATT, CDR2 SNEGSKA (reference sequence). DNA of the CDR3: TGCAGTGCTAGTGGGGGCCGCTCGCATGAGCAGTTCTTC. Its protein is CSASGGRSHEQFF.

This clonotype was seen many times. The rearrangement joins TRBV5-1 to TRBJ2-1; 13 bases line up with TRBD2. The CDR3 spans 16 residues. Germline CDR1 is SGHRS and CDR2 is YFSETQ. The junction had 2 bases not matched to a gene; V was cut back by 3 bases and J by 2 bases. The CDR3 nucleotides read TGCGCCAGCAGCTCCGGGACTAGCGGGACCTACAATGAGCAGTTCTTC. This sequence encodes CASSSGTSGTYNEQFF.